The 3 T cell receptor beta chains listed next were all sequenced from one sample in a study of early T cells in non-severe SARS-CoV-2 infection (dated by TCRdb to the early 2020s). The library relied on 5' RACE. Data came from a NextSeq 500. TCRdb redid the processing of the public reads, applying fastp at Q25 and MiXCR, and retained in-frame beta chains. Every CDR3 protein is listed once, alongside the most common genes and DNA of its rows. The sample has tens of thousands of distinct CDR3 sequences on record, 6.5% to 7.5% of them singletons. The ten biggest clones cover 5.5% to 7.5% of the sample. Sequenced here: whole blood, sampled at baseline. The receptors were gathered from an adult who was a healthcare worker with PCR-confirmed SARS-CoV-2 infection or an uninfected control (not recorded which).

The rearrangement joins TRBV28 to TRBJ2-7; possibly TRBD2 for D (6 bases). Germline CDR1 reads MDHEN; CDR2 reads SYDVKM. CDR3 length: 13 residues. Trimming stripped 11 bases from V and 0 bases from J, with 14 bases between. In nucleotides, the CDR3 is TGTGCCCTGGGTGCGGGGTCCTCCTACGAGCAGTACTTC. This gives the protein CALGAGSSYEQYF.

In the case of this clonotype: Just one base apart from a much larger clone, this may be a read error. The V call is TRBV6-2 or TRBV6-3, the J call TRBJ1-5; tentative D call: TRBD1 (6 bases). Trimming pared 7 bases from V and 7 bases from J, leaving 14 bases between. Germline V gene data show CDR1 as MNHEY and CDR2 as SVGEGT. This CDR3 region has 13 residues. The CDR3 sequence is CASTPKGDQPQHF. The CDR3 bases are TGTGCCAGCACTCCCAAGGGGGACCAGCCCCAGCATTTT.

This clonotype occurred a few times. The V call is TRBV3-1, the J call TRBJ1-2; 7 positions match TRBD1. V shed 4 bases, J shed 8 bases, and the junction held 16 bases outside the gene matches. Germline-derived CDR1 and CDR2 are LGHDT and YNNKEL (reference sequence). The CDR3 covers 16 residues. CDR3 sequence: CASSRDGQALRVGYTF. In DNA form, the CDR3 reads TGTGCCAGCAGCCGGGACGGACAGGCACTCCGGGTAGGCTACACCTTC.